The 8 T cell receptor beta chains presented below share a single source sample, sequenced in a study of cytomegalovirus exposure and HLA in healthy donors. Primers: 60 Vbeta forward and 13 Jbeta reverse. Assay used: immunoSEQ multiplex PCR; TCRdb lists only in-frame clones, some missing. The repertoire has under 85,000 clones, 80% of them found once; the top ten carry 3.5% to 5%. Sequenced sample: PBMCs. All receptors derive from a woman between 25 and 40 years old in good health and CMV-seronegative.

A few counts support this clone. The chain recombines TRBV5-6 with TRBJ2-6; D not resolved. This CDR3 has 14 residues. Germline CDR1 SGHDT, CDR2 YYEEEE. Trimming shortened V by 9 bases and J by 3 bases, and 13 bases separated the two germline ends. CDR3 in DNA: TGTGCCACCCAGTCTGCTAGTGGGGCCAACGTCCTGACTTTC. Protein product: CATQSASGANVLTF.

The CDR3 loop reads CASSLAGAETQYF. Here the CDR3 DNA reads TGCGCCAGCAGCTTAGCGGGGGCGGAGACCCAGTACTTC. The V gene is TRBV5-1, the J gene TRBJ2-5, with TRBD2 matching over 8 bases. The V gene's germline CDR1 is SGHRS and CDR2 YFSETQ. V shed 2 bases and J 5 bases; nucleotides not matched to a gene: 2. The CDR3 consists of 13 residues.

The chain couples TRBV30 to TRBJ2-7; D possibly corresponds to TRBD1 (5 bases). Germline V CDR1 and CDR2: GTSNPN, SVGIG (reference sequence). The CDR3 is 12 residues long. The V end was cut by 2 bases, the J end by 7 bases, with 12 bases between. The CDR3, as DNA: TGTGCCTGGAGTCAGGGCCCGTCTGAGCAGTACTTC. It is translated as CAWSQGPSEQYF. Supplemented by reference TRBV30 and TRBJ2-7, the full variable domain reads SQTIHQWPATLVQPVGSPLSLECTVEGTSNPNLYWYRQAAGRGLQLLFYSVGIGQISSEVPQNLSASRPQDRQFILSSKKLLLSDSGFYLCAWSQGPSEQYFGPGTRLTVT.

This clone was detected only a few times. The chain joins TRBV28 to TRBJ1-4; D perhaps matches TRBD1 (6 bases). Trimming took off 7 bases at V and 7 bases at J, with 13 bases between the two ends. This CDR3 contains 13 residues. CDR1 and CDR2 from the germline V gene are MDHEN and SYDVKM. The CDR3 protein is CASTSGVIEKLFF. As DNA, the CDR3 is TGTGCCAGCACCTCAGGGGTAATTGAAAAACTGTTTTTT.

This sequence joins TRBV5-1 and TRBJ1-2, with D tentatively TRBD1 (5 bases). CDR1 is SGHRS and CDR2 is YFSETQ in the germline V gene. The CDR3 covers 13 residues. The ends were cut back, 4 bases at V and 0 bases at J, with 7 bases in the middle. The CDR3 DNA sequence: TGCGCCAGCAGCCTGACAGCTAACTATGGCTACACCTTC. It codes for CASSLTANYGYTF.

Only one count was recorded for this clone. The rearrangement links TRBV6-5 to TRBJ2-7, with D unclear. CDR1 is MNHEY and CDR2 is SVGAGI in the germline V gene. CDR3 length equals 14 residues. Trimming shortened V by 7 bases and J by 0 bases, and 13 bases separated the two germline ends. As DNA, the CDR3 is TGTGCCAGCAAATGGGCAGAAAGCTCCTACGAGCAGTACTTC. Translation: CASKWAESSYEQYF.

This chain joins TRBV11-2 and TRBJ1-4; 7 bases line up with TRBD1. The CDR3 sequence is 15 residues long. The J segment lost 3 bases and the V segment lost 3 bases, leaving 4 bases of the junction unmatched. The germline gives CDR1 SGHAT, CDR2 FQNNGV. The CDR3 region is CASSFGTAANEKLFF. The CDR3 region has the DNA TGTGCCAGCAGCTTTGGGACAGCAGCTAATGAAAAACTGTTTTTT.

The chain combines TRBV7-7 with TRBJ2-7; D gene uncertain. The V gene's germline CDR1 is SSHAT and CDR2 FNYEAQ (reference sequence). The CDR3 spans 13 residues. With 1 base removed from V and 0 bases from J, the gap between germline ends came to 4 bases. As DNA, the CDR3 is TGTGCCAGCAGCTTAGGGCCCTCCTACGAGCAGTACTTC. This sequence encodes CASSLGPSYEQYF.